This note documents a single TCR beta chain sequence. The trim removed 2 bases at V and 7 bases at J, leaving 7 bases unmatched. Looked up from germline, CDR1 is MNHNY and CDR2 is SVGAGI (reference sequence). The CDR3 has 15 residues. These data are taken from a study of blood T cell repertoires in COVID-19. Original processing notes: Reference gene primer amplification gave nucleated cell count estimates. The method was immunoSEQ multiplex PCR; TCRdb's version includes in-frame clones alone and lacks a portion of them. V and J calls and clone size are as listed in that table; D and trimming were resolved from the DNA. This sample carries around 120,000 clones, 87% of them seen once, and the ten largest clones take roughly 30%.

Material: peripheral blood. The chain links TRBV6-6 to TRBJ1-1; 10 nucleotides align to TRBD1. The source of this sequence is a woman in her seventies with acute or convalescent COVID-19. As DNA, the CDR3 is TGTGCCAGCAGTTACAGCCGACAGGGGGCAGGTGAAGCTTTCTTT. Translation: CASSYSRQGAGEAFF.